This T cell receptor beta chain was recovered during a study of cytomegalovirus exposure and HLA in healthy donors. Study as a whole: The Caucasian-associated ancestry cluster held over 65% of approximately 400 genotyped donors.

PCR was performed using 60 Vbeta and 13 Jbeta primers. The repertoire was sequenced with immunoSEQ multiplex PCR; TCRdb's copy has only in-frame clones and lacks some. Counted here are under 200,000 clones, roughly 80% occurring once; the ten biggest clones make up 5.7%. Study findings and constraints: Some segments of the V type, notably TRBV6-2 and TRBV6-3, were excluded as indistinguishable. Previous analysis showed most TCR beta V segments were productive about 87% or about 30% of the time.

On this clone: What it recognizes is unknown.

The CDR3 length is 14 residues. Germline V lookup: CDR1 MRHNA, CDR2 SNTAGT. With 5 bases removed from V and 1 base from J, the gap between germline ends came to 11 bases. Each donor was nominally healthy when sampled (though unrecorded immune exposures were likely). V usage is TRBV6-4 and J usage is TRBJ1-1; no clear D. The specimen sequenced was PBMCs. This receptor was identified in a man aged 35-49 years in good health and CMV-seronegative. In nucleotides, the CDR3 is TGTGCCAGCAGTCCCTCACCAGGGAACACTGAAGCTTTCTTT. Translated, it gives CASSPSPGNTEAFF.